This is a list of T cell receptor beta chains from one sample in a study of neoadjuvant anti-PD-1 for oral cavity cancer. Sequencing used immunoSEQ multiplex PCR; TCRdb keeps in-frame clones, though not all of them. The data hold some 15,000 clones, with over 70% observed a single time. The sample was PBMCs, taken before nivolumab (anti-PD-1) treatment. All receptors come from a person aged 40-85 years with oral cavity squamous cell carcinoma. The CDR3 runs from the conserved cysteine through the conserved F or W. D genes are given only for firm matches. A row's size may be missing; if present it is once, few, many or a size class.

clone size: NA; D gene: TRBD2; V gene: TRBV5-4; J gene: TRBJ2-3; CDR3 DNA: TGTGCCAGCAGCCCCGAAGGCGGGAGGGCCACAGATACGCAGTATTTT; CDR3 protein: CASSPEGGRATDTQYF
clone size: NA; D gene: TRBD2; V gene: TRBV19; J gene: TRBJ2-2; CDR3 DNA: TGTGCCAGTAGTATGTGGCTAGCGGGGGCCACGATCCGGAGCGGGGAGCTGTTTTTT; CDR3 protein: CASSMWLAGATIRSGELFF
clone size: NA; D gene: TRBD1; V gene: TRBV5-1; J gene: TRBJ1-1; CDR3 DNA: TGCGCCAGCAGCTTGGGTGGGACAGCAAACACTGAAGCTTTCTTT; CDR3 protein: CASSLGGTANTEAFF
clone size: NA; D gene: NA; V gene: TRBV19; J gene: TRBJ1-1; CDR3 DNA: TGTGCCAGTAGTAGGCGAGGGGCCACTGAAGCTTTCTTT; CDR3 protein: CASSRRGATEAFF
clone size: NA; D gene: NA; V gene: TRBV6-5; J gene: TRBJ1-2; CDR3 DNA: TGTGCCAGCAGTTACGAACAGGGCAGGGCGGGCTACACCTTC; CDR3 protein: CASSYEQGRAGYTF
clone size: NA; D gene: NA; V gene: TRBV5-1; J gene: TRBJ1-1; CDR3 DNA: TGCGCCAGCAGCTTGGGGGAGGGATGGGACACTGAAGCTTTCTTT; CDR3 protein: CASSLGEGWDTEAFF
clone size: NA; D gene: TRBD2; V gene: TRBV5-1; J gene: TRBJ2-5; CDR3 DNA: TGCGCCAGCAGCCCCTGGGGAGGGAAAGGACAAGAGACCCAGTACTTC; CDR3 protein: CASSPWGGKGQETQYF
clone size: few; D gene: NA; V gene: TRBV27; J gene: TRBJ2-7; CDR3 DNA: TGTGCCAGCAGTTCCCTTGGGTCGGGGTCCCACGAGCAGTACTTC; CDR3 protein: CASSSLGSGSHEQYF
clone size: NA; D gene: NA; V gene: TRBV6-5; J gene: TRBJ2-2; CDR3 DNA: TGTGCCAGTTACGCCGTTGGGGAGCTGTTTTTT; CDR3 protein: CASYAVGELFF
clone size: NA; D gene: TRBD2; V gene: TRBV2; J gene: TRBJ2-7; CDR3 DNA: TGTGCCAGCAGACTAGCGGGAGAATACTACGAGCAGTACTTC; CDR3 protein: CASRLAGEYYEQYF